Listed below are T cell receptor beta chains from one sample, sequenced in a study of cytomegalovirus exposure and HLA in healthy donors. Using immunoSEQ multiplex PCR, the repertoire was profiled, and TCRdb retains in-frame clones only, with some absent. The sample contains under 110,000 clones, under 80% of which appear only once. The source material was PBMCs. These receptors were obtained from a woman aged 45-65 years in good health and CMV-seropositive. Both conserved end residues are trimmed from each CDR3. D genes are given only for firm matches.

V: TRBV5-1
J: TRBJ2-1
D: TRBD2
CDR3: ASSSGTSGAYNEQF

V: TRBV18
J: TRBJ2-1
D: NA
CDR3: ASSRDLQGSNEQF

V: TRBV4-1
J: TRBJ1-1
D: NA
CDR3: ASSPVQGSGTEAF

V: TRBV9
J: TRBJ1-1
D: NA
CDR3: ASSVFSHQDTEAF

V: TRBV7-9
J: TRBJ1-1
D: NA
CDR3: ASSPGQGVMNTEAF

V: TRBV5-1
J: TRBJ1-4
D: NA
CDR3: ASSLTGSTNEKLF

V: TRBV6-5
J: TRBJ1-1
D: NA
CDR3: ASSTLITNTEAF

V: TRBV2
J: TRBJ1-1
D: NA
CDR3: ASRVVGRVTEAF

V: TRBV9
J: TRBJ2-3
D: TRBD1
CDR3: ASSESPIGGPTDTQY

V: TRBV10-3
J: TRBJ1-1
D: NA
CDR3: AISGTDRNTEAF

V: TRBV11-2
J: TRBJ1-4
D: TRBD1
CDR3: ASSLATGQLNEKLF

V: TRBV4-2
J: TRBJ1-1
D: NA
CDR3: ASSQGANTEAF

V: TRBV19
J: TRBJ2-7
D: NA
CDR3: ASSISTSHYEQY

V: TRBV7-3
J: TRBJ2-1
D: NA
CDR3: ASSSPGLADSEQF

V: TRBV9
J: TRBJ2-3
D: NA
CDR3: ASSTGVSGDTQY

V: TRBV4-2
J: TRBJ2-7
D: TRBD1
CDR3: ASSHLDGTAYEQY

V: TRBV28
J: TRBJ1-2
D: NA
CDR3: ASLEGRGAYGYT

V: TRBV19
J: TRBJ1-2
D: NA
CDR3: ASSMAVSLGGYT

V: TRBV28
J: TRBJ1-6
D: TRBD1
CDR3: ASSSRQGRSSPLH

V: TRBV9
J: TRBJ2-7
D: NA
CDR3: ASSVGAGSYEQY

V: TRBV27
J: TRBJ2-7
D: TRBD1
CDR3: ASSLWGQFYEQY

V: TRBV10-3
J: TRBJ1-1
D: TRBD1
CDR3: ASAGGSDTEAF

V: TRBV9
J: TRBJ1-6
D: NA
CDR3: ASSTSREKGASPLH

V: TRBV7-2
J: TRBJ2-1
D: TRBD2
CDR3: ASSQPGTSGGYYNEQF

V: TRBV6-5
J: TRBJ1-5
D: NA
CDR3: ASRGANQPQH

V: TRBV5-4
J: TRBJ2-3
D: TRBD1
CDR3: ASSARDRVTDTQY

V: TRBV19
J: TRBJ2-2
D: NA
CDR3: ASSIDRNTGELF

V: TRBV9
J: TRBJ2-3
D: TRBD2
CDR3: ASSVEAVGTSGGPSTDTQY

V: TRBV6-6
J: TRBJ1-3
D: TRBD1
CDR3: ASSYRQGDSGNTIY

V: TRBV21-1
J: TRBJ1-1
D: NA
CDR3: ASSNGTGEAF

V: TRBV7-9
J: TRBJ1-2
D: TRBD1
CDR3: SSQSGYRGNGYT

V: TRBV19
J: TRBJ1-1
D: NA
CDR3: ASSIWRGSAEAF